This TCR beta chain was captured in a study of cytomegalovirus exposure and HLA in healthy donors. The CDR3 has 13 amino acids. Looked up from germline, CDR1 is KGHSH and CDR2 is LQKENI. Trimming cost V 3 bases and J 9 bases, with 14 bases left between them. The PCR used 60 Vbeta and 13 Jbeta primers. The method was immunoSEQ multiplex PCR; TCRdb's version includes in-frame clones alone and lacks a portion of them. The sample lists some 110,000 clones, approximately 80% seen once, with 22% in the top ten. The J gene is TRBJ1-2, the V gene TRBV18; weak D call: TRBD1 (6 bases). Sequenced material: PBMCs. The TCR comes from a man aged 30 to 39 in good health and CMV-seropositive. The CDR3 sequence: CASSPQQGASYTF. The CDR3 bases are TGTGCCAGCTCACCTCAACAGGGTGCGAGCTACACCTTC.